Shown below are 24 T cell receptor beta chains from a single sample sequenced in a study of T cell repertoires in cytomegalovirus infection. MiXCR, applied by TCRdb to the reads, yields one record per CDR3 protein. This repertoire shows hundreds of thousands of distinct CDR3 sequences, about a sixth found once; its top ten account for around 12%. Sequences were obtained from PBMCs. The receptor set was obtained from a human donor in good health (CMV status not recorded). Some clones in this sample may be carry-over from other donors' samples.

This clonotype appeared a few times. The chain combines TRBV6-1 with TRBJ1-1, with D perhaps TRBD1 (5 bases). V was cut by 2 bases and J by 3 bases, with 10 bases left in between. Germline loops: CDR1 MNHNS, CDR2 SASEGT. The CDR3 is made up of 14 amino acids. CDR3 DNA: TGTGCCAGCAGTGAAAGTGGAGGGGACACTGAAGCTTTCTTT. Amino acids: CASSESGGDTEAFF.

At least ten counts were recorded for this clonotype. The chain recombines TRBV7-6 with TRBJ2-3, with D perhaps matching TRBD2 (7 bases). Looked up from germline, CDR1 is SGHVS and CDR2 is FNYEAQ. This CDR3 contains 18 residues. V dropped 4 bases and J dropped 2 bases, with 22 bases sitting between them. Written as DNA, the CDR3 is TGTGCCAGCAGCTCGGGGGGAGCGGTGCGGGGGCTCACAGATACGCAGTATTTT. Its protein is CASSSGGAVRGLTDTQYF. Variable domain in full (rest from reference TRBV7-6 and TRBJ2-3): GAGVSQSPRYKVTKRGQDVALRCDPISGHVSLYWYRQALGQGPEFLTYFNYEAQQDKSGLPNDRFSAERPEGSISTLTIQRTEQRDSAMYRCASSSGGAVRGLTDTQYFGPGTRLTVL.

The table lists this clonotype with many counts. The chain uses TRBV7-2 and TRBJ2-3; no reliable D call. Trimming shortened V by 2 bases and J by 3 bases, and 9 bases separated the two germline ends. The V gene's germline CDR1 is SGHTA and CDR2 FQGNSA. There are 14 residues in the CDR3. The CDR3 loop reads CASSLSVETDTQYF. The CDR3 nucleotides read TGTGCCAGCAGCTTATCTGTGGAAACAGATACGCAGTATTTT.

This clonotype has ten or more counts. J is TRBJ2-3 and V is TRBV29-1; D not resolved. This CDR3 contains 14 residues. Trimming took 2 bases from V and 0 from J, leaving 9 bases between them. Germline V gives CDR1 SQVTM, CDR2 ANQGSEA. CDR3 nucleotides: TGCAGCGTTGAACCCGCCTCTAGCACAGATACGCAGTATTTT. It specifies CSVEPASSTDTQYF.

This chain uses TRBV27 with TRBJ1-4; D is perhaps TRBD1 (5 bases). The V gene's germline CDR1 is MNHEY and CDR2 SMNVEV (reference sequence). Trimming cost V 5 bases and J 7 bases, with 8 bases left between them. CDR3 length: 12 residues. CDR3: CASSGRGEKLFF. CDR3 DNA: TGTGCCAGCAGTGGAAGGGGTGAAAAACTGTTTTTT.

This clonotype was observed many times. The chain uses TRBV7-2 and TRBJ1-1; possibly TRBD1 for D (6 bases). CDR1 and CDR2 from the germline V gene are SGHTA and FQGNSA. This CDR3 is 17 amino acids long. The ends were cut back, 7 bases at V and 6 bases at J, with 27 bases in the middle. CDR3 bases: TGTGCCAGCAATCACCCCATGGGGGCTATTCGAACGGCTGAAGCTTTCTTT. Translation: CASNHPMGAIRTAEAFF.

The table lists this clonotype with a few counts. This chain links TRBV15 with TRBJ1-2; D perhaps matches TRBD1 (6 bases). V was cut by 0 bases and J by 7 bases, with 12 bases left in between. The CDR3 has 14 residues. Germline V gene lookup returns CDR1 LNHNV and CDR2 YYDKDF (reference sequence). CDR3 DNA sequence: TGTGCCACCAGCAGAGATGTGGGGGGCGCTGGCTACACCTTC. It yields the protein CATSRDVGGAGYTF.

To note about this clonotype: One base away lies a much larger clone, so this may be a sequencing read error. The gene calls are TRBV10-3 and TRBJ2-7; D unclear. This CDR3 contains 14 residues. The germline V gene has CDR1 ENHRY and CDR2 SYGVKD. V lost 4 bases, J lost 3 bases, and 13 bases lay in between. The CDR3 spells CAISGSNSRYEQYF. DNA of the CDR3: TGTGCCATCAGTGGGTCGAACAGCCGCTACGAGCAGTACTTC.

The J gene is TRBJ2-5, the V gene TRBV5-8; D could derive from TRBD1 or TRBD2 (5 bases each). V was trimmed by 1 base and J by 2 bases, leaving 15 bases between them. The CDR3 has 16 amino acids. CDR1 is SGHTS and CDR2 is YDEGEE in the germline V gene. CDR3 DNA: TGTGCCAGCAGCTTGCGTCCAGGGAGAGGGCAAGAGACCCAGTACTTC. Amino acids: CASSLRPGRGQETQYF.

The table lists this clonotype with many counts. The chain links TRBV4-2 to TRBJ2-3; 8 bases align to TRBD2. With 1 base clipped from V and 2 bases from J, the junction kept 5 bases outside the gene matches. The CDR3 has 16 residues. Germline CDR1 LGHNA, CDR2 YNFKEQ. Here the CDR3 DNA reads TGTGCCAGCAGCCAAGCGGCTAGCGGGTACACAGATACGCAGTATTTT. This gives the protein CASSQAASGYTDTQYF.

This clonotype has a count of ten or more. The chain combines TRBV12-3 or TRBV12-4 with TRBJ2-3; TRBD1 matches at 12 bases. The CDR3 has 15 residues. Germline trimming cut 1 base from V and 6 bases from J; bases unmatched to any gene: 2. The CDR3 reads CASSLGGQGADTQYF. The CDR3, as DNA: TGTGCCAGCAGTTTAGGGGGACAGGGGGCGGATACGCAGTATTTT.

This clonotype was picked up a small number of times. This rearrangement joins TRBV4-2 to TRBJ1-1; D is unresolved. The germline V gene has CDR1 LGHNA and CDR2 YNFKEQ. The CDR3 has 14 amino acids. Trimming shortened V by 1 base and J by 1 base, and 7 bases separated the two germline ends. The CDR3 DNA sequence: TGTGCCAGCAGCCAAGTCCCGGCGAACACTGAAGCTTTCTTT. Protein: CASSQVPANTEAFF.

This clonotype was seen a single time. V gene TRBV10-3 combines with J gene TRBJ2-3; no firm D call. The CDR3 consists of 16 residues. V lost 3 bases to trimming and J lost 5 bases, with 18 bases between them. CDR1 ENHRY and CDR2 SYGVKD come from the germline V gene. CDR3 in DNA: TGTGCCATCAGTGACCCGGTGAGGCAGTCCTTAGATACGCAGTATTTT. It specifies CAISDPVRQSLDTQYF.

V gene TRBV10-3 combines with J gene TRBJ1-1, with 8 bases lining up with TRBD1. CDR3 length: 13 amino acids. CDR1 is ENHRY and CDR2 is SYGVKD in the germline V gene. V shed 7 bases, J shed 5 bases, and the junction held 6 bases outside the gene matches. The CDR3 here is CAIKGQGRTEAFF. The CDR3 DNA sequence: TGTGCCATCAAAGGACAGGGAAGGACTGAAGCTTTCTTT.

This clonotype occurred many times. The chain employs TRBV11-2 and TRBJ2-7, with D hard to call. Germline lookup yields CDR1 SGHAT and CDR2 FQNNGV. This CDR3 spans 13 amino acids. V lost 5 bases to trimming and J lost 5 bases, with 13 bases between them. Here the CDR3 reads CASSPARRNEQYF. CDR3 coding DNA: TGTGCCAGCAGCCCAGCTCGGCGCAACGAGCAGTACTTC.

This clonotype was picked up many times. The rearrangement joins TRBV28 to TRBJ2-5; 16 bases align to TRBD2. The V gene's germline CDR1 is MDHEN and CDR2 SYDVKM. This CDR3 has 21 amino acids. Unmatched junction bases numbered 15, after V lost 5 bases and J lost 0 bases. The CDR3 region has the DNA TGTGCCAGCAGTCACAAAGCCGGGACTAGCGGGGGGGATCCTTACCAAGAGACCCAGTACTTC. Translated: CASSHKAGTSGGDPYQETQYF. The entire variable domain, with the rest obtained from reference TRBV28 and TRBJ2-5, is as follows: DVKVTQSSRYLVKRTGEKVFLECVQDMDHENMFWYRQDPGLGLRLIYFSYDVKMKEKGDIPEGYSVSREKKERFSLILESASTNQTSMYLCASSHKAGTSGGDPYQETQYFGPGTRLLVL.

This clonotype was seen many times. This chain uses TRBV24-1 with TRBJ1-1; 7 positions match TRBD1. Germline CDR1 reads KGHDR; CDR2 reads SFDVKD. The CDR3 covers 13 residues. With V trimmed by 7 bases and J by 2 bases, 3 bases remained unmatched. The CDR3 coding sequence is TGTGCCACCAGGGACAGGTCAAACACTGAAGCTTTCTTT. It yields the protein CATRDRSNTEAFF.

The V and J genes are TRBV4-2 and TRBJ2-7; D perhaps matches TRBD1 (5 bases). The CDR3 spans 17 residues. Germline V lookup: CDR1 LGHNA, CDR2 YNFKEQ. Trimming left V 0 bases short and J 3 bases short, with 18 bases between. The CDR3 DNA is TGTGCCAGCAGCCAAGATCCCCCGCAGGGCTTGAACTACGAGCAGTACTTC. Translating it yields CASSQDPPQGLNYEQYF.

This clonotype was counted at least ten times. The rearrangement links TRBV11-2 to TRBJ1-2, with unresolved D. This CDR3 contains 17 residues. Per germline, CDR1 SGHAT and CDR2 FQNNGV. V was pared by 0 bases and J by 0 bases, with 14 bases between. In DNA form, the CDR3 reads TGTGCCAGCAGCTTAGATGAATACCGGGCAGCTAACTATGGCTACACCTTC. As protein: CASSLDEYRAANYGYTF.

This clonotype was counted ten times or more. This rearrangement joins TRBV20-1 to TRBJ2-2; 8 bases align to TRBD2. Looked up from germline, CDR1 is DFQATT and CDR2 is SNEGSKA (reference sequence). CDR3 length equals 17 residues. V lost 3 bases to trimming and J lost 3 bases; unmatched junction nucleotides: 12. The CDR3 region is CSASRWPGAGDTGELFF. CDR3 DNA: TGCAGTGCTAGCCGGTGGCCGGGAGCGGGGGACACCGGGGAGCTGTTTTTT.

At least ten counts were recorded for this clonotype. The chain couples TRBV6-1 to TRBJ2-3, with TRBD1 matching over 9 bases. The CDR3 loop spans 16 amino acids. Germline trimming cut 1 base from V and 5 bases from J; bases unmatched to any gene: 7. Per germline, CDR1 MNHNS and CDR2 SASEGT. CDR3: CASSEGGTGLQDTQYF. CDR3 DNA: TGTGCCAGCAGTGAAGGCGGGACAGGGCTTCAAGATACGCAGTATTTT.

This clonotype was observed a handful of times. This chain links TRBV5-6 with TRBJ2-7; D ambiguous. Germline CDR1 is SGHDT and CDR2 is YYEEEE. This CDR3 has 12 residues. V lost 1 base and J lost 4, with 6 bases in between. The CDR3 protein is CASSLREYEQYF. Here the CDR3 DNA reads TGTGCCAGCAGCTTGAGAGAGTACGAGCAGTACTTC.

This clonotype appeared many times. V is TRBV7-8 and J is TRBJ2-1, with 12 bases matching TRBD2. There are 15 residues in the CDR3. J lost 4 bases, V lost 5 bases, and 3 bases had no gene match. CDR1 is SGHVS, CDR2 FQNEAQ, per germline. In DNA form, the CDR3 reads TGTGCCAGCAGCCGGACTAGCGGGGAATACAATGAGCAGTTCTTC. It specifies CASSRTSGEYNEQFF.

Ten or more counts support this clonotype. As DNA, the CDR3 is TGTGCCATCAGTCAGTACCTCAATCAGCCCCAGCATTTT. Protein product: CAISQYLNQPQHF. The rearrangement joins TRBV10-3 to TRBJ1-5; D gene unclear. V lost 5 bases and J lost 3, with 8 bases in between. The CDR3 is 13 residues long. From germline, CDR1 is ENHRY and CDR2 SYGVKD.